Below, 15 T cell receptor beta chains from the same sample are listed, as sequenced in a study of blood T cell repertoires in COVID-19. Measured with immunoSEQ multiplex PCR; TCRdb has only the in-frame clones, and not every one. The sample holds around 200,000 clones, around 83% seen once. Sequencing was performed on peripheral blood. These TCRs come from a woman aged 80 or older in a cohort sampled during active or convalescent COVID-19.

The chain carries TRBV6-2 or TRBV6-3 and TRBJ1-2; possibly TRBD1 for D (5 bases). This CDR3 is 13 amino acids long. Trimming took off 6 bases at V and 2 bases at J, with 10 bases between the two ends. The germline gives CDR1 MNHEY, CDR2 SVGEGT. Written as DNA, the CDR3 is TGTGCCAGCAGGCCTGGGGCGAACTATGGCTACACCTTC. Its translation is CASRPGANYGYTF.

This clone occurred a few times. The V and J genes are TRBV5-5 and TRBJ2-5; 10 bases align to TRBD2. Germline CDR1 reads SGHKS; CDR2 reads YYEKEE (reference sequence). V lost 3 bases to trimming and J lost 5 bases; unmatched junction nucleotides: 10. CDR3 length: 16 residues. The CDR3 loop is CASSSLAGEVRETQYF. CDR3 nucleotides: TGTGCCAGCAGCTCCCTAGCGGGGGAGGTTAGGGAGACCCAGTACTTC.

The chain joins TRBV12-5 to TRBJ2-1; D is perhaps TRBD2 (6 bases). This CDR3 spans 13 amino acids. Trimming removed 1 base at V and 8 bases at J, with 9 bases between. CDR1 is LGHNT and CDR2 is FRNRAP in the germline V gene. The chain's CDR3 is CASGLGSGDEQFF. The CDR3 region has the DNA TGTGCTAGTGGTTTGGGGTCGGGAGATGAGCAGTTCTTC.

This chain joins TRBV25-1 and TRBJ1-1, with a possible D match to TRBD1 (6 bases). The CDR3 length is 15 residues. CDR1 MGHDK and CDR2 SYGVNS come from the germline V gene. Deletions cut 7 bases from V and 4 bases from J, with 19 bases between. The CDR3 loop is CASIQTNRVSTEAFF. CDR3 in DNA: TGTGCCAGCATCCAAACGAACAGGGTTTCCACTGAAGCTTTCTTT.

The chain carries TRBV10-2 and TRBJ2-3, with a tentative D call TRBD2 (6 bases). Germline V lookup: CDR1 WSHSY, CDR2 SAAADI. Trimming left V 11 bases short and J 5 bases short, with 17 bases between. The CDR3 loop spans 13 amino acids. The CDR3 is CAGGRRRGDTQYF. For the CDR3, the DNA is TGCGCCGGAGGGCGGAGGCGGGGAGATACGCAGTATTTT.

This chain uses TRBV28 with TRBJ1-1; D is unclear. The CDR3 totals 12 residues. Germline-derived CDR1 and CDR2 are MDHEN and SYDVKM. V was cut by 10 bases and J by 7 bases, with 16 bases left in between. The CDR3 sequence: CATRELRLEAFF. DNA for the CDR3: TGTGCCACCAGAGAGTTACGTCTTGAAGCTTTCTTT.

The V and J genes are TRBV28 and TRBJ1-5; weak D call: TRBD1 (5 bases). The CDR3 extends over 15 amino acids. Trimming took off 5 bases at V and 6 bases at J, with 17 bases between the two ends. Per germline, CDR1 MDHEN and CDR2 SYDVKM. The CDR3, as DNA: TGTGCCAGCAGTACTACAGGTGGGTGGGGTCAGCCCCAGCATTTT. Protein sequence: CASSTTGGWGQPQHF.

J is TRBJ2-7 and V is TRBV5-6; 11 positions agree with TRBD1. Per the germline V gene, CDR1 is SGHDT and CDR2 is YYEEEE. V gave up 5 bases and J gave up 7 bases; unmatched junction bases: 11. The CDR3 sequence is 15 residues long. CDR3 protein: CASRAGTGGFREQYF. Here the CDR3 DNA reads TGTGCCAGCAGGGCCGGGACAGGGGGGTTTCGGGAGCAGTACTTC. Full variable domain (remainder filled in from reference TRBV5-6 and TRBJ2-7): DAGVTQSPTHLIKTRGQQVTLRCSPKSGHDTVSWYQQALGQGPQFIFQYYEEEERQRGNFPDRFSGHQFPNYSSELNVNALLLGDSALYLCASRAGTGGFREQYFGPGTRLTVT.

This chain uses TRBV7-9 with TRBJ1-4; 7 bases are a match to TRBD1. V was clipped by 3 bases and J by 4 bases; unmatched bases: 5. The length of the CDR3 is 15 residues. CDR1 is SEHNR and CDR2 is FQNEAQ in the germline V gene (reference sequence). The CDR3 DNA reads as TGTGCCAGCAGCTTCTCGACAGGGCTTAATGAAAAACTGTTTTTT. The encoded protein is CASSFSTGLNEKLFF.

This clone was seen a single time. The chain employs TRBV5-1 and TRBJ1-2; the match to TRBD1 covers 7 bases. This CDR3 has 14 amino acids. J gave up 0 bases and V 4 bases, and 3 bases lay outside the gene matches. CDR1 and CDR2 (germline): SGHRS, YFSETQ. The CDR3 region is CASSLGQSNYGYTF. In DNA form, the CDR3 reads TGCGCCAGCAGCCTGGGACAGTCTAACTATGGCTACACCTTC.

V gene TRBV6-6 combines with J gene TRBJ2-7; the match to TRBD1 covers 7 bases. Per the germline V gene, CDR1 is MNHNY and CDR2 is SVGAGI (reference sequence). This CDR3 has 15 amino acids. V was pared by 2 bases and J by 3 bases, with 7 bases of the junction left unmatched. CDR3 in amino acids: CASSYHIRQGYEQYF. The CDR3, as DNA: TGTGCCAGCAGTTACCATATTAGACAGGGCTACGAGCAGTACTTC.

This chain uses TRBV18 with TRBJ1-1, with TRBD1 matching over 9 bases. Germline loops: CDR1 KGHSH, CDR2 LQKENI. The CDR3 has 15 residues. The junction had 4 bases not matched to a gene; V was cut back by 1 base and J by 4 bases. CDR3 bases: TGTGCCAGCTCACCACGACAGGGGGAGGGCACTGAAGCTTTCTTT. Translated: CASSPRQGEGTEAFF. The variable domain in full, with the rest retrieved from reference TRBV18 and TRBJ1-1, is NAGVMQNPRHLVRRRGQEARLRCSPMKGHSHVYWYRQLPEEGLKFMVYLQKENIIDESGMPKERFSAEFPKEGPSILRIQQVVRGDSAAYFCASSPRQGEGTEAFFGQGTRLTVV.

The gene calls are TRBV6-2 or TRBV6-3 and TRBJ1-1, with D possibly matching TRBD1 (5 bases). V lost 2 bases and J lost 1, with 11 bases in between. This CDR3 is 15 amino acids long. Per germline, CDR1 MNHEY and CDR2 SVGEGT. The CDR3 protein is CASSYPGLRNTEAFF. The CDR3 DNA reads TGTGCCAGCAGTTACCCGGGACTCCGGAACACTGAAGCTTTCTTT.

The V call is TRBV6-5, the J call TRBJ2-4; 9 bases line up with TRBD2. Germline V CDR1 and CDR2: MNHEY, SVGAGI. Unmatched junction bases numbered 3, after V lost 5 bases and J lost 7 bases. The CDR3 runs 13 residues. CDR3 in DNA: TGTGCCAGCAGTCTAGCGGGAAGGAACATTCAGTACTTC. It specifies CASSLAGRNIQYF.

V usage is TRBV20-1 and J usage is TRBJ2-1; TRBD2 aligns across 8 bases. J was trimmed by 7 bases and V by 3 bases; bases with no gene match: 5. Germline V CDR1 and CDR2: DFQATT, SNEGSKA (reference sequence). The CDR3 spans 13 residues. In DNA, the CDR3 is TGCAGTGCTAGTTCAAGCGGGAGTAATGAGCAGTTCTTC. Translation: CSASSSGSNEQFF.